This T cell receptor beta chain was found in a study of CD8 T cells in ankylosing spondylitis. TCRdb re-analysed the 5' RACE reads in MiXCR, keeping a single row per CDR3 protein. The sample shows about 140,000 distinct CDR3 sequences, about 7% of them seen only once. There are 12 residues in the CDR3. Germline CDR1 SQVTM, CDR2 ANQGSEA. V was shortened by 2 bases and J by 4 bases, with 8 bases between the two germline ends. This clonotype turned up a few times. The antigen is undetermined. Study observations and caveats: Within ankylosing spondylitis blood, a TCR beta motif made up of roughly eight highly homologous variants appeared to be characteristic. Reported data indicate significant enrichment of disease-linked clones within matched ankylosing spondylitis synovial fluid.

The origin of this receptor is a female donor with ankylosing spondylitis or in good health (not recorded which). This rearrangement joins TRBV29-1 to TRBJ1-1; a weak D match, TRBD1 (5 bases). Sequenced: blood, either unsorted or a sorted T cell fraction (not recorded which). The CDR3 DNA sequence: TGCAGCGTTGAACTGGGACCCACTGAAGCTTTCTTT. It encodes CSVELGPTEAFF.